This T cell receptor beta chain was sequenced in a study of monozygotic twins with inflammatory bowel disease. Findings and limits, study-wide: Relative to healthy twins, IBD patients had fewer clonotypes in common with others, a gap that was especially apparent with disease activity.

TCR libraries each used 3500 ng of total RNA. TCRdb reworked the 5' RACE reads into one entry per CDR3 protein, no DNA. The ten top clones account for approximately 2%, within a sample of roughly 330,000 distinct CDR3 sequences. As to this clonotype: Its specificity is not known.

Germline lookup yields CDR1 DFQATT and CDR2 SNEGSKA (reference sequence). This CDR3 is 18 amino acids long. Input material: blood. The rearrangement joins TRBV20-1 to TRBJ2-3; as DNA is missing, the TRBD2 call by TCRdb cannot be tested. The clonotype comes from a human donor with ulcerative colitis or Crohn's disease, or a healthy co-twin of an affected twin (not recorded which). CDR3 residues: CSARDGTSAGASTDTQYF.